This is a list of T cell receptor beta chains from one sample in a study of long-term antiretroviral therapy in people with HIV. Libraries were prepared by immunoSEQ multiplex PCR; TCRdb keeps only in-frame clonotypes and omits some of them. The sample contains 35,000 to 55,000 clones, 90% to 95% of which appear only once. The sample was unsorted PBMCs, taken 3.7 years after starting antiretroviral therapy. Receptors were obtained from a woman in her forties or fifties with HIV. The CDR3 runs from the conserved cysteine through the conserved F or W. The order of the fields is clone size, D gene, J gene, V gene, CDR3 DNA, CDR3 protein. A D gene is named only where the DNA matches it firmly. Size is omitted from some rows. Given values are once, few, many or a class for expanded clones.

. | . | TRBJ1-2 | TRBV4-3 | TGCGCCAGCAGCCAACTCCTGGCCGCAGGGTTTGGCTACACCTTC | CASSQLLAAGFGYTF
. | . | TRBJ2-1 | TRBV5-5 | TGTGCCAGCAGCCCGCCTCCGGCCTACAATGAGCAGTTCTTC | CASSPPPAYNEQFF
once | . | TRBJ1-3 | TRBV5-1 | TGCGCCAGCAGCTTGGAGGGCGGTGGAACCCCTGGAAACACCATATATTTT | CASSLEGGGTPGNTIYF
. | TRBD1 | TRBJ1-2 | TRBV7-2 | TGTGCCAGCAGCTTATCCCGAGGGGGCGATGGCTACACCTTC | CASSLSRGGDGYTF
. | . | TRBJ1-1 | TRBV27 | TGTGCCAGCAGTGAATCCGGGGACACTGAAGCTTTCTTT | CASSESGDTEAFF
. | TRBD1 | TRBJ2-1 | TRBV6-1 | TGTGCCAGCAGTGAGTCCGGGACAGGGGCGTTAGGTTCCAATGAGCAGTTCTTC | CASSESGTGALGSNEQFF
. | . | TRBJ1-6 | TRBV19 | TGTGCCAGTCAGGGGTATAATTCACCCCTCCACTTT | CASQGYNSPLHF
. | . | TRBJ2-5 | TRBV7-9 | TGTGCCAGCAGCTTATCTAGGTTGCGGGAGACCCAGTACTTC | CASSLSRLRETQYF
. | . | TRBJ1-6 | TRBV21-1 | TGTGCCAGGGAAAGGACAGTAGGTTCACCCCTCCACTTT | CARERTVGSPLHF
once | . | TRBJ1-2 | TRBV5-8 | TGTGCCAGCAGCTTGGGGCCCACCTTC | CASSLGPTF
. | . | TRBJ1-4 | TRBV27 | TGTGCCAGCAGTTTAAACCCGGCAGCTAATGAAAAACTGTTTTTT | CASSLNPAANEKLFF
. | TRBD1 | TRBJ2-5 | TRBV7-2 | TGTGCCAGCAGCCCATTGGGACAGGGTTCGGAGACCCAGTACTTC | CASSPLGQGSETQYF
. | . | TRBJ1-4 | TRBV15 | TGTGCCACCAGCAGTGAAACTGCCCGGGGGAGACTGTTTTTT | CATSSETARGRLFF
. | . | TRBJ1-1 | TRBV30 | TGTGCCTGGAGTGTAAGGAACACTGAAGCTTTCTTT | CAWSVRNTEAFF
once | TRBD1 | TRBJ2-5 | TRBV2 | TGTGCCAGCAGTGAGACAGGGGAAGAGACCCAGTACTTC | CASSETGEETQYF
. | . | TRBJ2-5 | TRBV5-1 | TGCGCCAGCAGCTTCGGGGATCAAGAGACCCAGTACTTC | CASSFGDQETQYF
. | . | TRBJ1-1 | TRBV27 | TGTGCCAGCAGTTTATACAAACGCATGAACACTGAAGCTTTCTTT | CASSLYKRMNTEAFF
. | . | TRBJ2-7 | TRBV29-1 | TGCAGCGTTGACGGCCAGACCGGCGGGCTCTACGAGCAGTACTTC | CSVDGQTGGLYEQYF
. | . | TRBJ2-2 | TRBV4-2 | TGTGCCAGCAGCCAAGACCCCGGGACACCCTTCACCGGGGAGCTGTTTTTT | CASSQDPGTPFTGELFF
. | TRBD1 | TRBJ1-1 | TRBV29-1 | TGCAGCGCCCGACAGGGTAGCGCAAACACTGAAGCTTTCTTT | CSARQGSANTEAFF
few | . | TRBJ1-3 | TRBV2 | TGTGCCAGCACGGTTCTCCGAAACACCATATATTTT | CASTVLRNTIYF
. | TRBD1 | TRBJ1-2 | TRBV7-9 | TGTGCCAGCAGCTGGTCAAAAGACAGGGTTGGTGGCTACACCTTC | CASSWSKDRVGGYTF
once | . | TRBJ2-7 | TRBV19 | TGTGCCAGTAGTTCCGGGACTCTATACGAGCAGTACTTC | CASSSGTLYEQYF
. | . | TRBJ1-1 | TRBV7-8 | TGTGCCAGCAGCCCCCGGTTCGGGGGGACGAGCACTGAAGCTTTCTTT | CASSPRFGGTSTEAFF
. | . | TRBJ1-2 | TRBV30 | TGTGCCTGGAGCGGTCGCTATGGCTACACCTTC | CAWSGRYGYTF
few | TRBD2 | TRBJ2-7 | TRBV6-6 | TGTGCCACTGCTAGGACTAGCAATGATTACGAGCAGTACTTC | CATARTSNDYEQYF
. | . | TRBJ1-1 | TRBV6-6 | TGTGCCAGCAGTACCGTAAGCACTGAAGCTTTCTTT | CASSTVSTEAFF
. | . | TRBJ1-6 | TRBV2 | TGTGCCAGCAGTGTCCGGGGGGCGCGGGGCTCCTATAATTCACCCCTCCACTTT | CASSVRGARGSYNSPLHF
. | TRBD1 | TRBJ1-1 | TRBV5-4 | TGTGCCAGCAGCTACGGGACAGTGAACACTGAAGCTTTCTTT | CASSYGTVNTEAFF
. | . | TRBJ1-6 | TRBV19 | TGTGCCAGTAGTCCTCCATTCAGCTCCTATAATTCACCCCTCCACTTT | CASSPPFSSYNSPLHF
. | TRBD1 | TRBJ2-7 | TRBV18 | TGTGCCAGCTCACCTGCCTGGGGGGGACAGGGGGGATACGAGCAGTACTTC | CASSPAWGGQGGYEQYF
. | . | TRBJ2-7 | TRBV7-9 | TGTGCCAGCAGCCCTGGGGAAGGGTCGGATATTTACGAGCAGTACTTC | CASSPGEGSDIYEQYF
. | TRBD1 | TRBJ1-5 | TRBV6-1 | TGTGCCAGCAGTAAAGGACAGGGGTATAGCAATCAGCCCCAGCATTTT | CASSKGQGYSNQPQHF
once | TRBD2 | TRBJ2-7 | TRBV5-4 | TGTGCCAGCAGCTGGGGAGGCGGGGGGTCCCCCTACGAGCAGTACTTC | CASSWGGGGSPYEQYF
once | . | TRBJ1-3 | TRBV6-4 | TGTGCCAGCAGTGACGAGGCGATCGGAAACACCATATATTTT | CASSDEAIGNTIYF
. | . | TRBJ1-6 | TRBV7-3 | TGTGCCAGCAGCTTGATACAGCTTTCACCCCTCCACTTT | CASSLIQLSPLHF
. | TRBD1 | TRBJ2-1 | TRBV14 | TGTGCCAGCAGTCCTGATATACGGGACAGGCGCTGGAGCTCCTACAATGAGCAGTTCTTC | CASSPDIRDRRWSSYNEQFF
. | . | TRBJ1-5 | TRBV6-1 | TGTGCCAGCAGTGAACAGGTGGGAGATCAGCCCCAGCATTTT | CASSEQVGDQPQHF
. | . | TRBJ1-2 | TRBV4-1 | TGCGCCAGCAGCACACAGGGACGGTATGGCTACACCTTC | CASSTQGRYGYTF
. | TRBD1 | TRBJ2-7 | TRBV7-9 | TGTGCCAGCAGCTTAGCGGGACAGGGGCTCGACGAGCAGTACTTC | CASSLAGQGLDEQYF
. | TRBD2 | TRBJ2-1 | TRBV5-1 | TGCGCCAGCAGCCCGGGACTAGCGGGGGCCGCGTTCTACAATGAGCAGTTCTTC | CASSPGLAGAAFYNEQFF
. | . | TRBJ2-3 | TRBV5-1 | TGCGCCAGCAGCTTGGCTGGGGGCTCGCACGTCACAGATACGCAGTATTTT | CASSLAGGSHVTDTQYF
. | TRBD2 | TRBJ2-5 | TRBV4-1 | TGCGCCAGCAGATTTGGACTAGCGGGGTACAACCAAGAGACCCAGTACTTC | CASRFGLAGYNQETQYF
. | TRBD1 | TRBJ2-5 | TRBV6-5 | TGTGCCAGCAGTGGCCCGGGACAGGGGAAGGGGACCCAGTACTTC | CASSGPGQGKGTQYF
. | TRBD1 | TRBJ1-3 | TRBV6-6 | TGTGCCAGCGCACAGGGGGTTTCGAGAGCAGACACCATATATTTT | CASAQGVSRADTIYF
. | . | TRBJ1-1 | TRBV4-3 | TGCGCCAGCAGCCAAGACTCAGACGGTAACACTGAAGCTTTCTTT | CASSQDSDGNTEAFF
. | TRBD2 | TRBJ2-3 | TRBV7-3 | TGTGCCAGCAGCACTAGCGGGGGGGCAGATACGCAGTATTTT | CASSTSGGADTQYF
. | TRBD1 | TRBJ1-5 | TRBV6-6 | TGTGCCAGCACCTCTACAGGGGGCAATCAGCCCCAGCATTTT | CASTSTGGNQPQHF
. | TRBD1 | TRBJ2-3 | TRBV6-5 | TGTGCCAGCAGTTCTGGACAGGGGGGAGATACGCAGTATTTT | CASSSGQGGDTQYF
. | . | TRBJ1-2 | TRBV5-8 | TGTGCCAGCAGCTTGGAGGTAGCGGGGGCCTATGGCTACACCTTC | CASSLEVAGAYGYTF
. | . | TRBJ2-5 | TRBV6-1 | TGTGCCAGCAGTGGCAGGTACCAAGAGACCCAGTACTTC | CASSGRYQETQYF
. | . | TRBJ1-2 | TRBV2 | TGTGCCAGCATAGACCCGTACTATGGCTACACCTTC | CASIDPYYGYTF
. | . | TRBJ2-2 | TRBV7-6 | TGTGCCAGCAAGAGGACAGCGAACACCGGGGAGCTGTTTTTT | CASKRTANTGELFF
. | TRBD1 | TRBJ2-7 | TRBV5-8 | TGTGCCAGCAGCCTGGGACAGTTCTCCTACGAGCAGTACTTC | CASSLGQFSYEQYF
once | . | TRBJ1-2 | TRBV19 | TGTGCCAGTAGTATAGTGACAGGAGACTATGGCTACACCTTC | CASSIVTGDYGYTF
. | TRBD2 | TRBJ2-1 | TRBV5-5 | TGTGCCAGCAGCTTAGCGGGGGGGCTCGATGAGCAGTTCTTC | CASSLAGGLDEQFF
few | . | TRBJ2-7 | TRBV7-3 | TGTGCCAGCAGCTTAACGTCTGCCGGGGGATACGAGCAGTACTTC | CASSLTSAGGYEQYF
. | TRBD1 | TRBJ1-3 | TRBV6-8 | TGTGCCAGCAGACATAAAGCCGGCCACAGGGGGGGAAACACCATATATTTT | CASRHKAGHRGGNTIYF